This T cell receptor beta chain was retrieved from a study of cytomegalovirus exposure and HLA in healthy donors. Overall study findings and caveats: No immune exposure information besides CMV serostatus was available. In all likelihood, a cluster of highly shared sequence variants was a sequencing artifact.

Unrecorded immune exposure was likely among donors, who were nominally healthy when sampled. This PCR relied on a set of 60 Vbeta primers and 13 Jbeta primers. TCRdb's copy holds only in-frame clones and misses some; the assay was immunoSEQ multiplex PCR. The sample lists about 200,000 clones; approximately 82% were seen once. The germline gives CDR1 SGHRS, CDR2 YFSETQ. J was trimmed by 1 base and V by 4 bases; bases with no gene match: 5. There are 15 residues in the CDR3. This clone was counted once. Its antigen is still unknown. Sequenced material: PBMCs. This sequence was found in a man between 40 and 49 years old in good health and CMV-seropositive. This chain connects TRBV5-1 to TRBJ2-3, with 8 bases aligning to TRBD1. The CDR3 region is CASSATDRGTDTQYF. The CDR3 DNA reads as TGCGCCAGCAGCGCCACGGACAGGGGCACAGATACGCAGTATTTT.